This TCR beta chain is from a study of T cell repertoires in cytomegalovirus infection. Study-wide background: Well-studied HLA-B-restricted epitopes and recently identified HLA-C-restricted epitopes of CMV were both used in the study. CMV infection together with matching HLA type was indicated by public TCR beta signatures.

In TCRdb, the reads were re-called with MiXCR into one record per CDR3 protein. This sample has around 750,000 distinct CDR3 sequences, with roughly 33% found just once. Deletions cut 1 base from V and 4 bases from J, with 20 bases between. The CDR3 has 17 amino acids. CDR1 and CDR2 from the germline V gene are LNHDA and SQIVND (reference sequence). Only a few counts were recorded for this clonotype. Its specificity is unknown. General study results and limits: The cumulative frequency of public TCR beta families distinguished individuals who carried CMV together with the relevant HLA. What dominated the ex vivo response were HLA-C-restricted CMV-specific TCR beta clonotypes.

V gene TRBV19 combines with J gene TRBJ2-7; possibly TRBD1 for D (5 bases). The TCR comes from a human donor in good health (CMV status not recorded). Some clones in this sample may be carry-over from other donors' samples. The specimen comprised cultured CD8+ T cells from PBMCs, sampled from culture after CMV antigen stimulation. The chain's CDR3 is CASSIVPGISSWYEQYV. The DNA of the CDR3 is TGTGCCAGTAGTATAGTTCCAGGGATAAGTTCGTGGTACGAGCAGTACGTC.